This TCR beta chain is from a study of lymphopenia after photon versus proton radiotherapy. Generated by immunoSEQ multiplex PCR, the TCRdb table keeps only in-frame clones and is missing some. Of 35,000 to 50,000 clones detected, about 80% appear once; the ten largest clones hold less than 30%. Germline V gene sequence: CDR1 LGHNA, CDR2 YNFKEQ. The V segment lost 5 bases and the J segment 1 base; nucleotides outside the gene matches: 10. The CDR3 loop spans 17 amino acids. The chain has TRBV4-2 and TRBJ2-3, with 9 bases lining up with TRBD2. The receptor was derived from a woman in her 70s with pancreatic cancer. The sample consisted of peripheral blood, taken from a patient treated with proton-based radiotherapy. The CDR3 coding sequence is TGTGCCAGCAGCTATAGCGGGAGCCGTACTGGCACAGATACGCAGTATTTT. This codes for CASSYSGSRTGTDTQYF.